These T cell receptor beta chains were read from a single sample in a study of T cell repertoires in cytomegalovirus infection. Antigens of these TCRs are unknown. TCRdb re-called the reads with MiXCR, one entry per CDR3 protein. The sample lists nearly 70,000 distinct CDR3 sequences, approximately 22% occurring once. The source material was PBMCs, sequenced either directly or after in vitro stimulation (not recorded which). The origin of the receptors is a human donor in good health (CMV status not recorded). Some clones in this sample may be carry-over from other donors' samples. The conserved cysteine and the conserved F or W are not part of the CDR3 here. The order of the fields is V gene, CDR3 length, CDR3 protein.

TRBV20-1,11,SAREDPQNEQF
TRBV20-1,11,SAGRGLSYEQY
TRBV7-6,16,ASSSIRTGTGTPYEQY
TRBV5-6,11,ASSLAPGQPQH
TRBV7-9,11,ASSLMEGETQY
TRBV9,16,ASSVALASGRGESEQF
TRBV12-3/TRBV12-4,13,ASSREGQKNTEAF
TRBV11-2,12,ASSSQTGANVLT
TRBV7-9,14,ASSLMGGGPHNEQF
TRBV6-2/TRBV6-3,14,ASCRGTSEYQETQY
TRBV18,13,ASSPPAGRRTEAF